This T cell receptor (beta chain) was identified in a study of breast tumors, draining lymph nodes, adjacent tissues. Study outcomes and limitations: Tumor and nontumor repertoires were significantly more similar in luminal-like than in basal-like breast cancer. Compared with lymph nodes, tumors were less diverse; compared with nontumor tissue, more. Data fit most tumor T cells coming from lymph node, expanding in tumor.

TCRdb ran MiXCR on the multiplex PCR reads and lists one entry per CDR3 protein. In the table there are 150,000 to 200,000 distinct CDR3 sequences, 33% of which are singletons. Axillary draining lymph nodes of breast cancer patients supplied the node samples. Germline loops: CDR1 DFQATT, CDR2 SNEGSKA (reference sequence). The CDR3 loop spans 14 amino acids. To note about this clonotype: Its target is unknown. A much more abundant neighbour one base away suggests this may be a read error.

The chain is built from TRBV20-1 and TRBJ2-1, with TRBD2 matching over 8 bases. The receptor was derived from a female donor with breast cancer. Some clones in this sample may be carry-over from other donors' samples. The specimen was axillary lymph node tissue. The CDR3: CSAGAGVGYNGQFF. The CDR3 nucleotides are TGCAGTGCAGGAGCGGGAGTCGGGTACAATGGGCAGTTCTTC.